This TCR beta chain was found in a study of regulatory T cells in long-lasting Graves disease. This clonotype occurred a few times. To make TCR beta libraries, researchers used iRepertoire HTBI primers and Arm-PCR of CDR3 regions. MiXCR was run by TCRdb on the multiplex PCR reads, yielding one entry per CDR3 protein. Among about 420,000 distinct CDR3 sequences listed, roughly a quarter were seen once. Time point noted: persistent/refractory GD, antithyroid drugs over 5 years with positive TRAb. There was RNA extracted from PBMCs, and the TCR library was made from it. This clonotype originated in a female donor with Graves disease. Sequencing used peripheral blood mononuclear cells (PBMCs), obtained when the disease was refractory, from a patient treated with antithyroid drugs.

The CDR3 loop is CASSLVLGVRQETQYF. CDR3 DNA: TGTGCCAGCAGCTTAGTCCTAGGAGTCAGACAAGAGACCCAGTACTTC. The chain couples TRBV7-2 to TRBJ2-5; no definite D call. V was pared by 1 base and J by 2 bases, with 14 bases between. Germline lookup yields CDR1 SGHTA and CDR2 FQGNSA. This CDR3 spans 16 amino acids.